This TCR beta chain was recorded in a study of STAT5B mutations in CD4+ large granular lymphocyte leukemia. Broader study findings: Higher CD4+ than CD8+ T-LGLL clonality might reflect small sample size.

Comment on this clone: Its specificity is not known.

Method: immunoSEQ multiplex PCR; TCRdb's copy keeps in-frame clones and lacks some. The sample consists of around 43,000 clones, 80% to 90% of them appearing once. Source material: CD4+ T cells from blood buffy coats. This clonotype was obtained from a human donor in good health.

This CDR3 is CASSLEGLGGLWNNEQFF. The CDR3 coding sequence is TGTGCCAGCAGCTTAGAGGGTTTGGGGGGACTATGGAACAATGAGCAGTTCTTC. The J gene is TRBJ2-1, the V gene TRBV11-2; 7 positions agree with TRBD2. V gave up 0 bases and J gave up 5 bases; unmatched junction bases: 13. This CDR3 region has 18 residues. From germline, CDR1 is SGHAT and CDR2 FQNNGV.